Given below is one T cell receptor beta chain in context. Its antigen has not been determined. One end of the junction fails to match germline, which may point to a read error. CDR3 length: 14 amino acids, cysteine to phenylalanine. The kept DNA is CDR3 alone, 42 bases in frame from the first base. Based on the germline V gene, the CDR1 and CDR2 sequences are LGHNA and YSLEER. TCRbeta-specific cDNA was reverse-transcribed from about 0.45 ug total RNA using a constant-region primer and ProtoScript II reverse transcriptase. TCRbeta libraries were built with three nested multiplex PCR rounds, a slightly modified ARM-PCR procedure. Multiplex TRBV1-TRBV30 forward primers and a Cbeta reverse primer were used in the first two PCR rounds, each of which was run for roughly 9 cycles. Sample barcodes and Illumina adapters were added in a final 25-cycle PCR using Deep VentR polymerase. Amplicons of 200-500 bp were gel-purified with a QIAquick gel extraction kit before sequencing. The TCRbeta amplicons were sequenced with 250-bp paired-end reads on an Illumina HiSeq 2500. For the original study's pipeline: Quality trimming of reads was performed with Trimmomatic v0.33, and paired reads were merged with FLASH v1.2.11 so that full CDR3 sequences could be recovered. V, D and J germline segments were assigned to the rearranged TCRbeta sequences using MiGEC v1.2.1b. Clonotype statistics and Shannon-Wiener diversity indices were computed with VDJtools v1.0.0. To reduce sampling bias, subsequent analyses other than the diversity analysis used only the 250 most abundant clonotypes in each sample. TCRdb's own reprocessing of the public reads used fastp at Q25 and MiXCR and kept productive beta chains. Rows matching on CDR3 protein sequence are summarized as one entry with the most common DNA and genes. The V and J calls, along with clone size, are taken from TCRdb and not from the paper's own processing. The sample table holds roughly 40,000 distinct CDR3 sequences, of which roughly 75% were seen once. The top ten clones comprise 35% to 45% of the sample.

Total RNA and DNA were co-extracted without cell sorting from about 19-30 mg of bulk tissue using the AllPrep DNA/RNA mini kit. Between late 2015 and 2016, about 5 patients in China with histopathologically diagnosed primary liver carcinoma had their tumors surgically resected. At the time of sampling, the patients had chronic HBV infection and had not received any treatment. Fresh tumor and adjacent tissue pieces were bisected, with one half stored in RNAlater at -80 degrees C and the other half sent for histology. The data were taken from a study of tumor-infiltrating lymphocytes in primary liver carcinoma (dated by TCRdb to 2015 to 2018). At the level of the whole study: Hepatocellular carcinoma (four) or combined HCC and intrahepatic cholangiocarcinoma (one) was present in the five patients, who were three men and two women aged 30 to 69 years. The five patients had tumors staged T1-T3 N0M0, with maximum diameters ranging from roughly 4.2 to 11 cm. Each sample produced about 3.5 to 7.5 million productive TCRbeta reads, and read depth showed no significant difference between tissue types. For each liver tumor, the study sampled five regions along with adjacent normal tissue and blood, and applied TCRbeta repertoire sequencing, expression microarrays and whole-exome sequencing. A total of about 35 specimens from 5 patients went through TCRbeta repertoire sequencing, namely 25 tumor regions, 5 adjacent noncancerous liver tissues and 5 peripheral blood samples. Reproducibility between technical replicate repertoires was high, with correlation coefficients above 0.95 and mean shared-clone rates roughly 0.91.

General study outcomes and caveats: Only the TCR beta chain was sequenced, so true repertoire diversity is likely underestimated because unpaired alpha chains were not captured. Consistent with antigen-driven expansion, pairs of tumor regions showed higher repertoire overlap (mean about 36%) than either tumor-adjacent pairs (around 17%) or tumor-blood pairs (around 14%). The top 250 clones accounted for a significantly greater share of the repertoire in tumors than in blood (p = 0.039). With just a few patients in the study, the authors point out that the findings should be validated in a larger study. Because the samples were bulk and unsorted, CD4+ and CD8+ T cell repertoires could not be compared.

The chain is made from TRBV4-3 and TRBJ2-1; the D gene cannot be named for sure. The TCR comes from a woman aged 25 to 39 with primary liver carcinoma and hepatitis B virus infection. Sequenced sample: tumor-adjacent normal liver tissue. This receptor has the CDR3 CASSHADLVNEQFF. The base sequence is TGCGCTAGCAGCCATGCAGACTTGGTCAATGAGCAGTTCTTC.